These T cell receptor beta chains were read from a single sample in a study of CD8+CD57+ T cells in acquired aplastic anemia. TCRdb used MiXCR to reprocess the reads, holding one entry per CDR3 protein. The sample lists about 160,000 distinct CDR3 sequences, less than 50% occurring once. The sample taken for sequencing was sorted CD4+, CD8+, or CD8+CD57+ T cells (not recorded which) from PBMCs. The receptor set was obtained from a human donor with aplastic anemia. Both conserved end residues are part of each CDR3. D genes are given only for firm matches. Size is omitted from some rows. Given values are once, few, many or a class for expanded clones.

V gene,D gene,J gene,clone size,CDR3 protein,CDR3 DNA
TRBV11-2,TRBD2,TRBJ2-1,.,CASSHGLVGSYNEQFF,TGTGCCAGCAGCCATGGACTAGTAGGATCCTACAATGAGCAGTTCTTC
TRBV7-3,.,TRBJ2-5,.,CASSPRTGETQYF,TGTGCTAGCAGCCCAAGGACGGGAGAGACCCAGTACTTC
TRBV5-1,.,TRBJ2-1,many,CASSRDNYNEQFF,TGCGCCAGCAGCCGGGACAATTACAATGAGCAGTTCTTC
TRBV10-2,TRBD1,TRBJ2-7,once,CASSLDRPKDEQYF,TGCGCCAGCAGTCTGGACAGGCCGAAGGACGAGCAGTACTTC
TRBV7-9,.,TRBJ1-5,.,CASSPLVYQPQHF,TGTGCCAGCAGCCCTTTAGTGTATCAGCCCCAGCATTTT
TRBV11-1,.,TRBJ1-3,many,CASSLVVSHSGNTIYF,TGTGCCAGCAGCTTAGTTGTCAGCCACTCTGGAAACACCATATATTTT
TRBV12-3/TRBV12-4,.,TRBJ2-7,many,CASSFGQNYEQYF,TGTGCCAGCAGTTTCGGACAAAACTACGAGCAGTACTTC
TRBV10-3,.,TRBJ2-1,few,CAISESRGPRYNEQFF,TGTGCCATCAGTGAGTCGCGGGGGCCACGGTACAATGAGCAGTTCTTC
TRBV29-1,.,TRBJ2-3,.,CSVSTKGLSTDTQYF,TGCAGCGTTTCGACCAAAGGTCTAAGCACAGATACGCAGTATTTT
TRBV5-1,.,TRBJ2-7,.,CASSLVGGKDEQYF,TGCGCCAGCAGCTTGGTGGGGGGCAAGGACGAGCAGTACTTC
TRBV11-2,TRBD2,TRBJ2-7,many,CASSFITSGSGTPYEQYF,TGTGCCAGCAGCTTCATTACTAGCGGGAGCGGGACCCCCTACGAGCAGTACTTC
TRBV30,.,TRBJ1-6,many,CAWSADTIGNSPLHF,TGTGCCTGGAGTGCGGACACAATAGGGAATTCACCCCTCCACTTT
TRBV7-2,.,TRBJ1-3,.,CASSFAGGNTIYF,TGTGCCAGCAGTTTTGCAGGTGGAAACACCATATATTTT
TRBV10-3,TRBD1,TRBJ1-2,few,CAISERTGGIHGYTF,TGTGCCATCAGTGAAAGGACAGGGGGAATTCATGGCTACACCTTC
TRBV11-2,TRBD2,TRBJ2-3,.,CASSLPTSGVSTDTQYF,TGTGCCAGCAGCCTTCCTACTAGCGGGGTTAGCACAGATACGCAGTATTTT
TRBV2,.,TRBJ2-1,.,CAKFQGKEVF,TGTGCCAAATTCCAGGGCAAGGAGGTCTTC
TRBV7-9,.,TRBJ1-5,.,CASSLAGNNQPQHF,TGTGCCAGCAGCTTAGCGGGAAACAATCAGCCCCAGCATTTT
TRBV7-6,.,TRBJ2-7,.,CASSLEEGDHEQYF,TGTGCCAGCAGCTTAGAGGAGGGCGACCACGAGCAGTACTTC
TRBV4-1,.,TRBJ1-1,many,CASSPRDHTEAFF,TGCGCCAGCAGCCCCCGGGACCACACTGAAGCTTTCTTT
TRBV19,.,TRBJ1-4,.,CASSSGPLLFF,TGTGCCAGCAGCTCCGGGCCACTACTGTTTTTT
TRBV9,TRBD1,TRBJ2-3,few,CASSEHGTGDTDTQYF,TGTGCCAGCAGCGAACACGGGACAGGAGACACAGATACGCAGTATTTT
TRBV10-3,.,TRBJ2-1,.,CAISETEGYNEQFF,TGTGCCATCAGTGAGACGGAAGGCTACAATGAGCAGTTCTTC
TRBV18,.,TRBJ2-7,.,CASSPGSSGVEQYF,TGTGCCAGCTCACCTGGTTCGTCAGGGGTGGAGCAGTACTTC
TRBV11-2,TRBD2,TRBJ2-3,many,CASSWGEGLSTDTQYF,TGTGCCAGCAGCTGGGGGGAGGGCCTAAGCACAGATACGCAGTATTTT
TRBV12-3/TRBV12-4,.,TRBJ2-1,many,CASSLGRLSYNEQFF,TGTGCCAGCAGTTTGGGGAGATTATCCTACAATGAGCAGTTCTTC
TRBV6-4,.,TRBJ2-5,.,CASSDRGTQYF,TGTGCCAGCAGTGACCGCGGCACCCAGTACTTC
TRBV11-2,TRBD2,TRBJ2-2,.,CASSPYGGTNTGELFF,TGTGCCAGCAGCCCGTACGGGGGGACGAACACCGGGGAGCTGTTTTTT
TRBV5-1,TRBD2,TRBJ2-5,many,CASSSGLPYQETQYF,TGCGCCAGCAGCTCGGGACTACCGTACCAAGAGACCCAGTACTTC
TRBV7-9,.,TRBJ1-5,many,CASSQNGRPQHF,TGTGCCAGCAGCCAAAATGGGCGGCCCCAGCATTTT
TRBV20-1,TRBD2,TRBJ2-1,.,CSARGSSGGYNEQFF,TGCAGTGCTAGAGGGTCAAGCGGGGGTTACAATGAGCAGTTCTTC
TRBV10-2,TRBD1,TRBJ1-2,.,CASSVDRGSYTF,TGCGCCAGCAGCGTGGACAGGGGGAGCTACACCTTC
TRBV7-8,TRBD2,TRBJ2-7,.,CASSSGVAGVNYEQYF,TGTGCCAGCAGCTCGGGGGTAGCGGGGGTGAACTACGAGCAGTACTTC
TRBV19,TRBD1,TRBJ1-1,many,CATGTGNTEAFF,TGTGCCACCGGGACAGGGAACACTGAAGCTTTCTTT
TRBV19,.,TRBJ2-2,many,CASIWAGTGELFF,TGTGCCAGTATTTGGGCGGGTACCGGGGAGCTGTTTTTT
TRBV24-1,.,TRBJ2-5,many,CAIAGDGETQYF,TGTGCCATCGCAGGGGACGGAGAGACCCAGTACTTC
TRBV12-2,.,TRBJ2-3,few,CASRFETGTQYF,TGTGCAAGTCGCTTTGAGACAGGTACGCAGTATTTT
TRBV6-5,TRBD2,TRBJ2-1,many,CASSYGGSAYNEQFF,TGTGCCAGCAGTTACGGCGGGAGCGCCTACAATGAGCAGTTCTTC
TRBV6-6,.,TRBJ2-5,.,CASRHDRETQYF,TGTGCCAGCAGGCACGACCGGGAGACCCAGTACTTC
TRBV13,TRBD2,TRBJ2-7,many,CASSLQLAGIYEQYF,TGTGCCAGCAGCTTACAGCTAGCGGGGATCTACGAGCAGTACTTC
TRBV4-3,.,TRBJ2-1,many,CASSQGEAIYNEQFF,TGCGCCAGCAGCCAAGGGGAGGCGATCTACAATGAGCAGTTCTTC
TRBV19,TRBD2,TRBJ2-5,.,CASSAGGGETQYF,TGTGCCAGTTCTGCGGGAGGAGGAGAGACCCAGTACTTC
TRBV7-8,.,TRBJ2-1,once,CASSPGTNNEQFF,TGTGCCAGCAGCCCCGGGACCAACAATGAGCAGTTCTTC
TRBV4-1,.,TRBJ1-1,few,CASSQGAGPRAGTEAFF,TGCGCCAGCAGCCAAGGGGCAGGACCCCGAGCCGGGACTGAAGCTTTCTTT
TRBV10-3,.,TRBJ1-3,.,CAISESAGSGNTIYF,TGTGCCATCAGTGAGTCTGCGGGCTCTGGAAACACCATATATTTT
TRBV30,TRBD2,TRBJ2-3,.,CAWVLADRTDTQYF,TGTGCCTGGGTTCTAGCGGACCGCACAGATACGCAGTATTTT